This TCR beta chain is drawn from a study of blood T cell repertoires in COVID-19 (dated by TCRdb to the early 2020s). Study-level background: Collaborator samples came from the United States, Italy and Spain and covered acute and convalescent phases of COVID-19. The prospective study material was composed of cDNA or gDNA derived from T cells, B-cell-depleted T cells, or PBMCs. The repertoires were released in a freely available public database intended as a resource for research on the immune response to SARS-CoV-2. The sample metadata nearly always contained a de-identified subject ID, COVID-19 status, age in years and sex. HLA class I and class II types, where available, came from metadata supplied by the sample provider rather than from assay-based typing. The samples were drawn from two sources: the first 160 participants of the ongoing ImmuneRACE study, and 950 to 1,500 subjects contributed by 6 global collaborators. The dataset comprised deeply sampled blood TCRbeta repertoires from subjects exposed to, actively infected with, or recovered from COVID-19. Broad study findings and their caveats: The quantity of clinical and demographic metadata differed by source and by participant and was supplied without curation.

Comments on this clone: Its target antigen remains unknown. It has no much larger one-base neighbor in the sample; base qualities were not kept.

TCRbeta CDR3 regions were amplified from genomic DNA using the immunoSEQ Assay, a bias-controlled multiplex PCR. Per the source publication's procedure: Within the assay, amplification of reference gene primers was used to estimate how many nucleated cells each sample contained. To quantify the absolute abundance of each unique TCRbeta CDR3 rearrangement, sequence reads were collapsed and filtered. For each sample, productive Simpson clonality was calculated as the square root of Simpson's diversity index over productive rearrangements. TCRdb stores this immuneACCESS table with in-frame sequences only. Part of the clones is absent; in the studies checked, under half of the shortfall reflects unresolved V genes, and no reason is known for the rest. Clonal size and the V and J genes are those of that table, whereas D and trimming came from the DNA. In all, the sample holds approximately 200,000 clones, and approximately 80% of those were seen once. The ten top clones hold about 11% of the sample.

One collaborating source in Seattle enrolled patients during active infection and followed them longitudinally through the course of disease. Collaborating institutions collected whole blood in K2EDTA tubes following their own protocols. Collaborator samples were shipped for TCRbeta analysis as frozen whole blood, isolated PBMCs, or DNA extracted from either sample type. The germline V gene provides CDR1 ENHRY and CDR2 SYGVKD. Trimming takes 0 bases off V and 9 bases off J; junction bases not matched to a gene: 4. The CDR3 contains 14 residues, cysteine and phenylalanine counted. CDR3 DNA is the only sequence kept; it has 42 bases, read in frame from the first base.

This TCR was sampled from a woman of 80 years or more with COVID-19, enrolled during active disease. The rearrangement joined TRBV10-3 to TRBJ2-1; TRBD2 aligns with 8 central bases. Sequencing was done on a sample of peripheral blood. The nucleotides are TGTGCCATCAGTGAGTCGATGCGGGGGGTTGAGCAGTTCTTC. The encoded protein is CAISESMRGVEQFF.